This T cell receptor (beta chain) comes out of a study of blood T cell repertoires in COVID-19. For the study at large: COVID-19 samples collected from the United States, Italy and Spain covered acute and convalescent phases. T cells, B-cell-depleted T cells, or PBMCs provided the cDNA or gDNA that served as material.

In the original workflow: Estimates of nucleated cell counts were drawn from the amplification of reference gene primers. TCRdb keeps only in-frame clones here, not all; method: immunoSEQ multiplex PCR. The DNA gave D and trimming, while V, J and clone size come from that table. The sample lists 250,000 to 300,000 clones, 75% to 90% occurring once. Germline lookup yields CDR1 MNHEY and CDR2 SVGEGT. Trimming removed 2 bases at V and 6 bases at J, with 10 bases between. The CDR3 contains 13 residues. Source material: peripheral blood. The chain links TRBV6-2 or TRBV6-3 to TRBJ1-2; no reliable D call. The sequence was obtained from a woman aged 25-40 years with active or convalescent COVID-19. The CDR3 spells CASSYRGIDGYTF. In nucleotides, the CDR3 is TGTGCCAGCAGTTACCGGGGAATCGATGGCTACACCTTC.